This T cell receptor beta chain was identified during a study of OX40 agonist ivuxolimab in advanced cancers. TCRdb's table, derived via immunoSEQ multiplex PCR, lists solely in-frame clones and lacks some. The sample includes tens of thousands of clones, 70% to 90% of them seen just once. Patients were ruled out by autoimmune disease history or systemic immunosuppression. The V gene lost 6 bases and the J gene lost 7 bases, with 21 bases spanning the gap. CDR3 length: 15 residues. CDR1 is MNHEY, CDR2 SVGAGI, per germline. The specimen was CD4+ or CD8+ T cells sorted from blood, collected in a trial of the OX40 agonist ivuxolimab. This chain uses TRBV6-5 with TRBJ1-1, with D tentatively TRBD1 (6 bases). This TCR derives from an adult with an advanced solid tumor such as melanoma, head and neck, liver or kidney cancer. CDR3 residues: CASSQSGGALGEAFF. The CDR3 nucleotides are TGTGCCAGCAGCCAAAGCGGGGGGGCTTTAGGTGAAGCTTTCTTT.